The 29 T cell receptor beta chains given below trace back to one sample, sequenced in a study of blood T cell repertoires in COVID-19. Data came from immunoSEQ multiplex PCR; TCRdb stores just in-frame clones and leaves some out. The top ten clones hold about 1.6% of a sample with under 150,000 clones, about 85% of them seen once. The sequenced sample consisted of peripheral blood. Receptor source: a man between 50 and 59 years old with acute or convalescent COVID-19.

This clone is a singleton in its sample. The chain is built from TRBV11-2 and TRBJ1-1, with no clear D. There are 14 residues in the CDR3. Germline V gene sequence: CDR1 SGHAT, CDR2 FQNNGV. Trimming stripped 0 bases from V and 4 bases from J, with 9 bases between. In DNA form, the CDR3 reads TGTGCCAGCAGCTTAGATAGATTGAGCACTGAAGCTTTCTTT. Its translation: CASSLDRLSTEAFF. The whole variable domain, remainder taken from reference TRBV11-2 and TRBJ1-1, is EAGVAQSPRYKIIEKRQSVAFWCNPISGHATLYWYQQILGQGPKLLIQFQNNGVVDDSQLPKDRFSAERLKGVDSTLKIQPAKLEDSAVYLCASSLDRLSTEAFFGQGTRLTVV.

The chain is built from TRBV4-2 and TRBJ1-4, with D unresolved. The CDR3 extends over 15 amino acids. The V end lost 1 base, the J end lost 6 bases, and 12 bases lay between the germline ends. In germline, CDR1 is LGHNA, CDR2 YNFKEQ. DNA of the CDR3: TGTGCCAGCAGCCAAGGATCTGGGAGGGATGAAAAACTGTTTTTT. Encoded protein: CASSQGSGRDEKLFF.

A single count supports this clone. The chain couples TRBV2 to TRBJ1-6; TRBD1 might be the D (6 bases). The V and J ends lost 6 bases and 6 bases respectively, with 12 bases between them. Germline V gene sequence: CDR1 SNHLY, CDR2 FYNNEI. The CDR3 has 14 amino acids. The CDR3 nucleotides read TGTGCCAGCAGCTACAGGGAGGGTAATTCACCCCTCCACTTT. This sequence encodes CASSYREGNSPLHF.

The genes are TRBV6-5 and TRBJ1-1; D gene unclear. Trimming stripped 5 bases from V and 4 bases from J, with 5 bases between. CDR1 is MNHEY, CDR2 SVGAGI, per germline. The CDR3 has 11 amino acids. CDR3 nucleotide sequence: TGTGCCAGCAGTCCGGGCACTGAAGCTTTCTTT. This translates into CASSPGTEAFF.

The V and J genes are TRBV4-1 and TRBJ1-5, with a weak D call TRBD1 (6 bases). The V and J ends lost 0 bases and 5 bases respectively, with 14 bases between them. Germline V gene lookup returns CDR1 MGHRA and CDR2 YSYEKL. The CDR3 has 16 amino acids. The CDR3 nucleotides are TGCGCCAGCAGCCAAGATCAAACAGGGTACTATCAGCCCCAGCATTTT. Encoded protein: CASSQDQTGYYQPQHF.

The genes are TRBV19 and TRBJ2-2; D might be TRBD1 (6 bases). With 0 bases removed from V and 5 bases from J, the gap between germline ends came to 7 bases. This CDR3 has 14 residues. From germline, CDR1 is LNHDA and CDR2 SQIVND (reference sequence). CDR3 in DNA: TGTGCCAGTAGTATAGAGCAGGGGACCGGGGAGCTGTTTTTT. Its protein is CASSIEQGTGELFF.

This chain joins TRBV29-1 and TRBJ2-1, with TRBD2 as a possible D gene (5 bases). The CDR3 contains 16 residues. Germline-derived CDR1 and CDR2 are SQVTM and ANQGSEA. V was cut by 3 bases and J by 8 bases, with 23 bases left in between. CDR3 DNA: TGCAGCGTTGATTCTCTGGACTCGAGCCATTCGTATGAGCAGTTCTTC. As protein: CSVDSLDSSHSYEQFF.

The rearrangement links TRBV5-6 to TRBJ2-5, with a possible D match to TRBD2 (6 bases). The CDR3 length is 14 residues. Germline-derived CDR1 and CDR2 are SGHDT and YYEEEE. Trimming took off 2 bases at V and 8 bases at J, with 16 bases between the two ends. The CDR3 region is CASSLQLGAGTQYF. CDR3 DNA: TGTGCCAGCAGCTTACAATTAGGTGCGGGAACCCAGTACTTC.

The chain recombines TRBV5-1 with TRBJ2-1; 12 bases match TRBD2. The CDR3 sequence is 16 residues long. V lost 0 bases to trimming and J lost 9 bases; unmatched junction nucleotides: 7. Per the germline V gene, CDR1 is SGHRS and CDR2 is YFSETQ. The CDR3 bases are TGCGCCAGCAGCTTGGGTCGTGGACTAGCGGGGATTGAGCAGTTCTTC. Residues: CASSLGRGLAGIEQFF.

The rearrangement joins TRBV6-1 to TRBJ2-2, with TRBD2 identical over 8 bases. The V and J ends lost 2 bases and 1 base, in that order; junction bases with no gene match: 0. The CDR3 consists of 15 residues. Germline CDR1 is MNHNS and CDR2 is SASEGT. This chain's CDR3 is CASSELAGNTGELFF. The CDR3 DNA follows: TGTGCCAGCAGTGAACTAGCGGGGAACACCGGGGAGCTGTTTTTT.

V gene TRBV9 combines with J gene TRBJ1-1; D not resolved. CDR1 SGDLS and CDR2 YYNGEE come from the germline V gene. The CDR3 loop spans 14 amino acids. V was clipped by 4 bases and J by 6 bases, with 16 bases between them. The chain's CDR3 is CASSPRTEASEAFF. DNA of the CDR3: TGTGCCAGCAGCCCCCGAACAGAAGCTTCTGAAGCTTTCTTT.

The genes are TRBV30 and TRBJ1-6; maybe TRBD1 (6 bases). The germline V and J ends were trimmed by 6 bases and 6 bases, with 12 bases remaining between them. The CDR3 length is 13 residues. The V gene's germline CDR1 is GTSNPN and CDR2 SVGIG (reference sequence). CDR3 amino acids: CACRTVGNSPLHF. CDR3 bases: TGTGCCTGCCGGACAGTTGGTAATTCACCCCTCCACTTT.

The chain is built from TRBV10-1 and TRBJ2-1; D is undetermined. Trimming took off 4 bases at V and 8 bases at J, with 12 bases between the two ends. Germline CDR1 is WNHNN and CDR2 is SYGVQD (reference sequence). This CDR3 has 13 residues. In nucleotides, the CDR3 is TGCGCCAGCAGTGTGCCGGGTATTGATGAGCAGTTCTTC. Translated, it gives CASSVPGIDEQFF.

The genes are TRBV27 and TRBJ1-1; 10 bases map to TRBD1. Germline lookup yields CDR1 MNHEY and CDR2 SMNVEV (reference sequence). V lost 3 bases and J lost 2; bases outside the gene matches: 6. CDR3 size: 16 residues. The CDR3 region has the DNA TGTGCCAGCAGTTTCGGACAGGGGGTTCGAAACACTGAAGCTTTCTTT. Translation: CASSFGQGVRNTEAFF.

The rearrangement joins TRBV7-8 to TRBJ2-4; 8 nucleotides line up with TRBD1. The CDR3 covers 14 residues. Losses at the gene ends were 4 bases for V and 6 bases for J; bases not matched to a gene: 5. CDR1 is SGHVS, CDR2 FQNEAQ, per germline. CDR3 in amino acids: CASSSGQGPNIQYF. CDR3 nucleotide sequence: TGTGCCAGCAGCTCCGGACAGGGCCCAAACATTCAGTACTTC.

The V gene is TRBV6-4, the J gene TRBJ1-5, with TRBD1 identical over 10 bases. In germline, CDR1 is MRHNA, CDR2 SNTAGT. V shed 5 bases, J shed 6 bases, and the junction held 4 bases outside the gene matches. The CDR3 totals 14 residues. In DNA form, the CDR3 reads TGTGCCAGCAGTCCGGGACAGGGGAGTCAGCCCCAGCATTTT. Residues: CASSPGQGSQPQHF.

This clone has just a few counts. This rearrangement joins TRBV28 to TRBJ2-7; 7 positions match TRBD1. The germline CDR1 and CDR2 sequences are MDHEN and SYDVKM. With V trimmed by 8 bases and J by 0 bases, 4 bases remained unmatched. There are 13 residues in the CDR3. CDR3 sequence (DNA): TGTGCCAGCCAATGGGACAGCTCCTACGAGCAGTACTTC. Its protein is CASQWDSSYEQYF. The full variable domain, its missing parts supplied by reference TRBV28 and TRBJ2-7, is DVKVTQSSRYLVKRTGEKVFLECVQDMDHENMFWYRQDPGLGLRLIYFSYDVKMKEKGDIPEGYSVSREKKERFSLILESASTNQTSMYLCASQWDSSYEQYFGPGTRLTVT.

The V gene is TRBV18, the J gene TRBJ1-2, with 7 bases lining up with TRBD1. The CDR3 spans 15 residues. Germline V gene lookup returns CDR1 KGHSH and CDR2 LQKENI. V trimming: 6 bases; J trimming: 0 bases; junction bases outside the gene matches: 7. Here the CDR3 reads CASSPGRGPNYGYTF. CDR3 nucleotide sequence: TGTGCCAGCTCCCCCGGGAGGGGGCCTAACTATGGCTACACCTTC.

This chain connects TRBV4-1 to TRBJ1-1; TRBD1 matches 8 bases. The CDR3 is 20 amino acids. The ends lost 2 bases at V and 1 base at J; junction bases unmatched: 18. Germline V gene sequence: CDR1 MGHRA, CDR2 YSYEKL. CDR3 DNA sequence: TGCGCCAGCAGCCAACTAGGGCCCCTTGACAGGGGCCATTGGAACACTGAAGCTTTCTTT. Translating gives CASSQLGPLDRGHWNTEAFF.

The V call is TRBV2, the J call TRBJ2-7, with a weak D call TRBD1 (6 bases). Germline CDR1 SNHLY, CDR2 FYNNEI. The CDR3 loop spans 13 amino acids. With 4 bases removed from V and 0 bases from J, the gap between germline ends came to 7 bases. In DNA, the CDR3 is TGTGCCAGCAGTGGCAGGGGCTCCTACGAGCAGTACTTC. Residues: CASSGRGSYEQYF.

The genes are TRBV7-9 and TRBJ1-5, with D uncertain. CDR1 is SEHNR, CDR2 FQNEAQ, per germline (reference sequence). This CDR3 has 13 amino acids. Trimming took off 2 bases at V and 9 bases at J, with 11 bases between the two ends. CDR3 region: CASSLSAVWPQHF. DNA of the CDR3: TGTGCCAGCAGCTTATCGGCGGTTTGGCCCCAGCATTTT.

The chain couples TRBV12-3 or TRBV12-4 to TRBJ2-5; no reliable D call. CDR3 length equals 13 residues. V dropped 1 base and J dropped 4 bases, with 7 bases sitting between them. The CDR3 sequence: CASSLGALETQYF. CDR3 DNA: TGTGCCAGCAGTTTAGGAGCCCTAGAGACCCAGTACTTC.

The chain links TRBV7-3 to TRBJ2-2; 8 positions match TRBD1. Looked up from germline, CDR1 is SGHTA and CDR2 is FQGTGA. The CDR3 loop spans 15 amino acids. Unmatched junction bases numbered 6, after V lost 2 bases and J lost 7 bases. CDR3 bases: TGTGCCAGCAGCTTAGGGCAGGGGGCTGGCGGGGAGCTGTTTTTT. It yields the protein CASSLGQGAGGELFF.

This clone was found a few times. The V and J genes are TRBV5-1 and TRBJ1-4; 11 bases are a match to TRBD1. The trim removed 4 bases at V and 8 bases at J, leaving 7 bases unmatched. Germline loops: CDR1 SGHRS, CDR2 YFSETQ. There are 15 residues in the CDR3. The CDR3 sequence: CASSTGQGAVEKLFF. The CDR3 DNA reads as TGCGCCAGCAGCACCGGACAGGGGGCCGTCGAAAAACTGTTTTTT.

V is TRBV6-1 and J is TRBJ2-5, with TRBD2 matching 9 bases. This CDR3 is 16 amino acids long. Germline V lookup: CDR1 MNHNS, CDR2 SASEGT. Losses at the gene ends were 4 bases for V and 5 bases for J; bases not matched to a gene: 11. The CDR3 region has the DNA TGTGCCAGCAGTGGCGGGGGGGCCATCAGTAGGGAGACCCAGTACTTC. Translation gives CASSGGGAISRETQYF.

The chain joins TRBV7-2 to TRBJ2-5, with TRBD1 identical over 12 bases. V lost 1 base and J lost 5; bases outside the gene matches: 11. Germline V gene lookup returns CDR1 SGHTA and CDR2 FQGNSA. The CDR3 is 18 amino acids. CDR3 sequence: CASSLVGGTGGAGETQYF. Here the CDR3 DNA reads TGTGCCAGCAGCTTAGTGGGCGGGACAGGGGGCGCCGGGGAGACCCAGTACTTC.

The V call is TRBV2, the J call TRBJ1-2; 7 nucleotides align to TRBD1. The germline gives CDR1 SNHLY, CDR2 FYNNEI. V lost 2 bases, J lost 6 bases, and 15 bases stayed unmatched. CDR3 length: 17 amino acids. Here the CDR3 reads CASSELDGGTGAHGYTF. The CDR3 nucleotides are TGTGCCAGCAGTGAACTTGATGGTGGTACAGGGGCCCATGGCTACACCTTC.

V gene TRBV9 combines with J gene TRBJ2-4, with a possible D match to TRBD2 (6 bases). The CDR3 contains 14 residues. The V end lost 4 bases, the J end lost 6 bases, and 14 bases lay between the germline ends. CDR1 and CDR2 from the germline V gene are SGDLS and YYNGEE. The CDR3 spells CASSPRAGGNIQYF. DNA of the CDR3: TGTGCCAGCAGCCCCCGGGCCGGGGGAAACATTCAGTACTTC.

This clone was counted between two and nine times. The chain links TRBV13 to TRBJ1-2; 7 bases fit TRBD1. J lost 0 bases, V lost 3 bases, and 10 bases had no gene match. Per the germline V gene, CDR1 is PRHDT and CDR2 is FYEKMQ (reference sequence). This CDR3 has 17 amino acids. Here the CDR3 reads CASSFYGPGQSNYGYTF. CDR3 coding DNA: TGTGCCAGCAGCTTTTACGGCCCGGGACAGTCTAACTATGGCTACACCTTC.